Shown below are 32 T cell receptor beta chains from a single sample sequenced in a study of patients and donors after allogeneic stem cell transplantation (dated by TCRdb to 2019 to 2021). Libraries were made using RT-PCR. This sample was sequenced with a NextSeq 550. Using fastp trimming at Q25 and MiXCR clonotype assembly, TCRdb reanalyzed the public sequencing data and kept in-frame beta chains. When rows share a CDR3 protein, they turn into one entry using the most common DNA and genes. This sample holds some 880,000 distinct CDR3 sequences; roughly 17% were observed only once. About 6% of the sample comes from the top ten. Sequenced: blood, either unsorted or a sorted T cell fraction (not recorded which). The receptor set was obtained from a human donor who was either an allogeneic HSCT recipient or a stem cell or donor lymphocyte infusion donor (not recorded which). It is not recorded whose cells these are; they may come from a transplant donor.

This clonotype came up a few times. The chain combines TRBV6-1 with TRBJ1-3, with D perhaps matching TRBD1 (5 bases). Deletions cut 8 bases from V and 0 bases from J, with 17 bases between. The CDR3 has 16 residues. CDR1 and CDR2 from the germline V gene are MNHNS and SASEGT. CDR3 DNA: TGTGCCAGCTCCGCCCGCGGACAAGCCTCTGGAAACACCATATATTTT. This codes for CASSARGQASGNTIYF.

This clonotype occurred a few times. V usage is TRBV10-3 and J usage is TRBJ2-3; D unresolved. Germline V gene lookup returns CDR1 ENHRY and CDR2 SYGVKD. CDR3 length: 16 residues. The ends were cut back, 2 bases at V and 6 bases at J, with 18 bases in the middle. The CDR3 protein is CAISEVGNPGGDTQYF. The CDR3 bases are TGTGCCATCAGTGAGGTTGGCAATCCCGGTGGCGATACGCAGTATTTT.

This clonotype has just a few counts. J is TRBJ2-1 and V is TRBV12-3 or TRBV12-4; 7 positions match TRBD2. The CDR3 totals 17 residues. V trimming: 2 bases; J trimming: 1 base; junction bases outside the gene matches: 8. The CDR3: CASSLRRLADSYNEQFF. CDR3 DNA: TGTGCCAGCAGTTTAAGGAGACTAGCAGATTCCTACAATGAGCAGTTCTTC.

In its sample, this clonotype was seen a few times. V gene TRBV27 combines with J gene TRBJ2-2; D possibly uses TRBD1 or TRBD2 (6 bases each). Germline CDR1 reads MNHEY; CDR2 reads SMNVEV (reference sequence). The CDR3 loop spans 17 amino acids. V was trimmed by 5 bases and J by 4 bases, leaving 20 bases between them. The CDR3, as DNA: TGTGCCAGCAGTCCGCGGGACATTCCAGGGGTCACCGGGGAGCTGTTTTTT. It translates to CASSPRDIPGVTGELFF.

The CDR3 DNA is TGTGCCATCAGTGGGGACAGGGGGGTTAATGAAAAACTGTTTTTT. Amino acid sequence: CAISGDRGVNEKLFF. The genes are TRBV10-3 and TRBJ1-4, with 11 bases fitting TRBD1. The length of the CDR3 is 15 residues. Germline-derived CDR1 and CDR2 are ENHRY and SYGVKD. The V gene end was trimmed by 4 bases and the J gene end by 4 bases; junction bases not matched to a gene: 2.

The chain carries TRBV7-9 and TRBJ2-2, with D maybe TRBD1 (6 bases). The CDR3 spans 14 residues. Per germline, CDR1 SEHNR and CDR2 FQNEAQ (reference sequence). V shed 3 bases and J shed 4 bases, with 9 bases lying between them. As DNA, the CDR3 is TGTGCCAGCAGCTTTCAGGGGATCACCGGGGAGCTGTTTTTT. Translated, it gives CASSFQGITGELFF.

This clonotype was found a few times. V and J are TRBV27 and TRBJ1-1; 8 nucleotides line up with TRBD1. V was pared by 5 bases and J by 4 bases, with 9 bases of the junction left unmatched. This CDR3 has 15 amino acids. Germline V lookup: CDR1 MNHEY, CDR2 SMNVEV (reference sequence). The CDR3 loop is CASSLRADRGTEAFF. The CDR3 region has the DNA TGTGCCAGCAGTCTCCGTGCCGACAGGGGCACTGAAGCTTTCTTT.

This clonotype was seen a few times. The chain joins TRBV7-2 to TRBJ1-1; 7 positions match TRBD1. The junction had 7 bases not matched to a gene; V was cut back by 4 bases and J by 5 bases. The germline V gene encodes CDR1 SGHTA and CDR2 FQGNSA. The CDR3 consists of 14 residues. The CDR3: CASSSRQGWTEAFF. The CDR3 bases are TGTGCCAGCAGCTCGAGACAGGGATGGACTGAAGCTTTCTTT. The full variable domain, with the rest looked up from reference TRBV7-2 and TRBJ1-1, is GAGVSQSPSNKVTEKGKDVELRCDPISGHTALYWYRQSLGQGLEFLIYFQGNSAPDKSGLPSDRFSAERTGGSVSTLTIQRTQQEDSAVYLCASSSRQGWTEAFFGQGTRLTVV.

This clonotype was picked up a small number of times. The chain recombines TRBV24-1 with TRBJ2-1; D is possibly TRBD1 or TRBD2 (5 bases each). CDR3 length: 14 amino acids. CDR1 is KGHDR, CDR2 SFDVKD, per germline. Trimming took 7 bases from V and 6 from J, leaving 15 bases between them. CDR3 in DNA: TGTGCCACCAGCAAAGCCGGGGACCGCAATGAGCAGTTCTTC. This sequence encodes CATSKAGDRNEQFF.

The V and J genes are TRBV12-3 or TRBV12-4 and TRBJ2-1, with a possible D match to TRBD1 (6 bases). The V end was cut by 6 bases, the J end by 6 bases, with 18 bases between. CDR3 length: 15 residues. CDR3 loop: CASRQREGTFNEQFF. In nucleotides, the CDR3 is TGTGCCAGCAGACAACGCGAGGGGACATTCAATGAGCAGTTCTTC.

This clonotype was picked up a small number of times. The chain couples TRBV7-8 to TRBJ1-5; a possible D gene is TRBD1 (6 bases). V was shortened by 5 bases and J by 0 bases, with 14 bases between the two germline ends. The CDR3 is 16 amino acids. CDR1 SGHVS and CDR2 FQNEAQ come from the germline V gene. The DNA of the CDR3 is TGTGCCAGCAGCACAAGACAGGTCGATAGCAATCAGCCCCAGCATTTT. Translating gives CASSTRQVDSNQPQHF.

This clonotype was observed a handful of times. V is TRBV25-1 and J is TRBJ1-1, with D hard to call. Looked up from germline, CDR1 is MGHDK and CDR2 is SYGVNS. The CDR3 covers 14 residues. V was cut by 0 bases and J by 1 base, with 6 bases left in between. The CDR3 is CASSEYGGNTEAFF. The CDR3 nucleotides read TGTGCCAGCAGTGAATATGGCGGGAACACTGAAGCTTTCTTT.

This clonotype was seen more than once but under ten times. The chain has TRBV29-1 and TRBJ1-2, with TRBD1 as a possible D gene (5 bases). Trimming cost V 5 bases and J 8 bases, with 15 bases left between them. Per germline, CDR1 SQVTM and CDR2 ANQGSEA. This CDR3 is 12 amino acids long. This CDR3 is CSVLDSLVGYTF. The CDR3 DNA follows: TGCAGCGTTCTAGACAGCCTAGTAGGCTACACCTTC.

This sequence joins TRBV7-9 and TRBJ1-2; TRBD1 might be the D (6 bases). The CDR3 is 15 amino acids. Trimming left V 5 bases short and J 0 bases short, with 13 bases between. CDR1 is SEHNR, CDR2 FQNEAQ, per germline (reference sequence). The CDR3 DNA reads TGTGCCAGCAGCGAGGGGGGCGGATCTAACTATGGCTACACCTTC. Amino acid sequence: CASSEGGGSNYGYTF.

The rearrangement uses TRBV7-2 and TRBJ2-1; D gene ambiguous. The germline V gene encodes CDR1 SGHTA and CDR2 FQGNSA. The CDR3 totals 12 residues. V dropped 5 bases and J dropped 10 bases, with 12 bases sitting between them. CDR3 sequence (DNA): TGTGCCAGCAGCACCCCGCAAGTGGAGCAGTTCTTC. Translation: CASSTPQVEQFF.

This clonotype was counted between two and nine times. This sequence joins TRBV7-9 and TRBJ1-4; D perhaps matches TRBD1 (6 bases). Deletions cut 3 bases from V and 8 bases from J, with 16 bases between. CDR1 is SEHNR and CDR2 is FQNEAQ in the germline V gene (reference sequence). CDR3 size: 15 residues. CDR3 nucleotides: TGTGCCAGCAGCTTCTTGAGGGGGGCCAGCGAAAAACTGTTTTTT. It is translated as CASSFLRGASEKLFF.

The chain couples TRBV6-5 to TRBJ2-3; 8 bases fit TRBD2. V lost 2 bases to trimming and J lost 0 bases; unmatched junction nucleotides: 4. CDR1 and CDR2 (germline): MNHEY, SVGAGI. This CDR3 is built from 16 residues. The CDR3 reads CASSYQRGKSTDTQYF. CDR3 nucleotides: TGTGCCAGCAGTTACCAGCGGGGGAAAAGCACAGATACGCAGTATTTT.

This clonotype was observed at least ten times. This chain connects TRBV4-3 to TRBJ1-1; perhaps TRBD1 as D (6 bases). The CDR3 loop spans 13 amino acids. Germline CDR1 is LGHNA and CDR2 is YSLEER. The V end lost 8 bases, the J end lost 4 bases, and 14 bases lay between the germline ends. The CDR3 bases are TGCGCCAGCGCCCAGGGGAGGAGCACTGAAGCTTTCTTT. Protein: CASAQGRSTEAFF.

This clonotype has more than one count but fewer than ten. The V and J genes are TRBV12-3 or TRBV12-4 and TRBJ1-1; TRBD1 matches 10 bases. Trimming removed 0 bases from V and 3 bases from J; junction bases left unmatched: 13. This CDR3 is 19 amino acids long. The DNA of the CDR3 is TGTGCCAGCAGTTTAGCGTTGAATCCGGACAGGGGGATTGACACTGAAGCTTTCTTT. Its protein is CASSLALNPDRGIDTEAFF.

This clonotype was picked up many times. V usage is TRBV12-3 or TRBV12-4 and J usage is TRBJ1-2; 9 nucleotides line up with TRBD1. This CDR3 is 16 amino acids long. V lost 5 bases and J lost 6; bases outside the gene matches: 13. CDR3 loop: CASSETGTGFFNGYTF. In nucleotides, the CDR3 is TGTGCCAGCAGTGAAACCGGGACAGGGTTTTTTAATGGCTACACCTTC.

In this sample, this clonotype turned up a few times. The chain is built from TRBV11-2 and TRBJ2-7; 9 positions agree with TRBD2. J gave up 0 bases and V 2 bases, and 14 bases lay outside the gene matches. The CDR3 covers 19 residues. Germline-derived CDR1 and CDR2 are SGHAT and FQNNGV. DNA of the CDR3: TGTGCCAGCAGCTTACGGGCGGGGGGGACCACTTCGAGCTCCTACGAGCAGTACTTC. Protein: CASSLRAGGTTSSSYEQYF.

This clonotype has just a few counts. Here the CDR3 reads CASSVGTSGGVRADTQYF. Written as DNA, the CDR3 is TGTGCCAGCAGCGTAGGGACTAGCGGGGGCGTACGGGCAGATACGCAGTATTTT. The J gene is TRBJ2-3, the V gene TRBV9, with 13 bases identical to TRBD2. Germline assignment: CDR1 SGDLS and CDR2 YYNGEE. This CDR3 spans 18 amino acids. With V trimmed by 0 bases and J by 4 bases, 8 bases remained unmatched. Together with reference TRBV9 and TRBJ2-3, the CDR3 gives the full variable domain: DSGVTQTPKHLITATGQRVTLRCSPRSGDLSVYWYQQSLDQGLQFLIQYYNGEERAKGNILERFSAQQFPDLHSELNLSSLELGDSALYFCASSVGTSGGVRADTQYFGPGTRLTVL.

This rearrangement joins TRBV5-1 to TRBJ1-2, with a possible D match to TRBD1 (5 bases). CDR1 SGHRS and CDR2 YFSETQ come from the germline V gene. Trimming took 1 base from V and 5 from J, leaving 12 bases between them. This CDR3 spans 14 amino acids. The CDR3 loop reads CASSLRGSSYGYTF. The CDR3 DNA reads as TGCGCCAGCAGCTTGAGGGGCAGCTCTTATGGCTACACCTTC.

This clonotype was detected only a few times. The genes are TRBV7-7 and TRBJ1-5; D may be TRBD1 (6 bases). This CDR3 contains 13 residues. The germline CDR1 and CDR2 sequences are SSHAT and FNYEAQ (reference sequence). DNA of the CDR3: TGTGCTAGCTCCCGGGGGCACGGTCAGCCCCAGCATTTT. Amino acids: CASSRGHGQPQHF.

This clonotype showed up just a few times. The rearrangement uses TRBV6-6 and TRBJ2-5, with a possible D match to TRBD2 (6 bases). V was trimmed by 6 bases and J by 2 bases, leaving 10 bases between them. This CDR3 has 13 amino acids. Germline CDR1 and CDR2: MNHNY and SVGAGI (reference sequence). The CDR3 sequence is CASSRDFQETQYF. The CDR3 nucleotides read TGTGCCAGCAGCAGGGACTTTCAAGAGACCCAGTACTTC.

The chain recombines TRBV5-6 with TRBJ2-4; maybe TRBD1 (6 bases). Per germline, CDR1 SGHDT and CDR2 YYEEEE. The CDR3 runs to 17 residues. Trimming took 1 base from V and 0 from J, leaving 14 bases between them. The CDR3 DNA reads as TGTGCCAGCAGCTTGCCCTTGAACAGGGTAGCCAAAAACATTCAGTACTTC. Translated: CASSLPLNRVAKNIQYF.

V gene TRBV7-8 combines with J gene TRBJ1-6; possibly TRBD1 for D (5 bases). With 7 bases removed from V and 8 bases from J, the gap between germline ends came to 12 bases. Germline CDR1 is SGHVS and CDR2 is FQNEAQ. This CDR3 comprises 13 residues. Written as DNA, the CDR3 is TGTGCCAGCAAAGGACACCAAGATTCACCCCTCCACTTT. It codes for CASKGHQDSPLHF.

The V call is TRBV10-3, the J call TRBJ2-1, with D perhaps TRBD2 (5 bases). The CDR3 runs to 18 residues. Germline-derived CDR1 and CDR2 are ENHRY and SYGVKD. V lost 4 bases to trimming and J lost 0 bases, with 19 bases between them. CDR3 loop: CAISGTTLTEGSYNEQFF. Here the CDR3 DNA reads TGTGCCATCAGTGGTACAACTCTCACTGAGGGCTCCTACAATGAGCAGTTCTTC.

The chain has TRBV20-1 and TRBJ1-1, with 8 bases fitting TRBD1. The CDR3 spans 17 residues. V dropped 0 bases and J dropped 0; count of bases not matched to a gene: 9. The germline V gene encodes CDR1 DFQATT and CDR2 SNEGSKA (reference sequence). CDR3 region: CSARDNDRGTMNTEAFF. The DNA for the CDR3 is TGCAGTGCTAGAGATAACGACAGGGGAACGATGAACACTGAAGCTTTCTTT.

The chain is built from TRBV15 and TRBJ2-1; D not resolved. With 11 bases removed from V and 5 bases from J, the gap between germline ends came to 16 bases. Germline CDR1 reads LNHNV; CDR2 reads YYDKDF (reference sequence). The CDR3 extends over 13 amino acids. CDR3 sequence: CAVPTSGHNEQFF. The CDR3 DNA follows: TGTGCCGTCCCCACATCAGGCCACAATGAGCAGTTCTTC.

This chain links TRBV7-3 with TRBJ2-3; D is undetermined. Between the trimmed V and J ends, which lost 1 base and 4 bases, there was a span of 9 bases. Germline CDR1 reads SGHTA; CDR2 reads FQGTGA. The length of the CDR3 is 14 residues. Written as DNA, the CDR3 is TGTGCCAGCAGCTTAAGAATTCGGGCAGATACGCAGTATTTT. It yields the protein CASSLRIRADTQYF.

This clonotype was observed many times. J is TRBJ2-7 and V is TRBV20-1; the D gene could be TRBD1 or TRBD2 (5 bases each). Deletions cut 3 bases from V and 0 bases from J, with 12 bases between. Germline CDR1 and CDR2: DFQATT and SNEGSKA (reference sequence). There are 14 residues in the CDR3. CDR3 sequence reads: CSASYGTVSYEQYF. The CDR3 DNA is TGCAGTGCTAGTTATGGGACGGTCTCCTACGAGCAGTACTTC.